This is a list of T cell receptor beta chains from one sample in a study of PD-L1 blockade in urothelial cancer. Repertoires were generated with immunoSEQ multiplex PCR, while TCRdb's copy carries only in-frame clones and drops some. Here the sample spans some 45,000 clones, more than 75% being singletons. Sequencing was performed on PBMCs, taken around atezolizumab (anti-PD-L1) treatment. The receptors originated from a man in his sixties with urothelial cancer. CDR3s include the opening cysteine and the closing phenylalanine or tryptophan. D genes are given only for firm matches. Expanded clones get a size class; other rows say once, few or many, or leave the size out.

D gene: -
J gene: TRBJ1-1
clone size: few
V gene: TRBV29-1
CDR3 DNA: TGCAGCGTCGGTAAGGAGTCGGGGACTGAAGCTTTCTTT
CDR3 protein: CSVGKESGTEAFF

D gene: TRBD1
J gene: TRBJ1-2
clone size: -
V gene: TRBV29-1
CDR3 DNA: TGCAGCGTTGAAGCCCCGACAGGGACTAACTATGGCTACACCTTC
CDR3 protein: CSVEAPTGTNYGYTF

D gene: TRBD1
J gene: TRBJ1-4
clone size: -
V gene: TRBV5-3
CDR3 DNA: TGTGCCAGAAGCTTGGAGGTCAGGAGGGGGCGGTGTGAAAAACTGTTTTTT
CDR3 protein: CARSLEVRRGRCEKLFF

D gene: TRBD1
J gene: TRBJ1-2
clone size: few
V gene: TRBV15
CDR3 DNA: TGTGCCACCAGCAGGGGAACAGGGGTGTATGGCTACACCTTC
CDR3 protein: CATSRGTGVYGYTF

D gene: TRBD1
J gene: TRBJ2-3
clone size: -
V gene: TRBV7-8
CDR3 DNA: TGTGCCAGCAGCTTAAGTAGGTCGAGGCAGGGGGCAAGAGATACGCAGTATTTT
CDR3 protein: CASSLSRSRQGARDTQYF

D gene: -
J gene: TRBJ2-5
clone size: -
V gene: TRBV5-1
CDR3 DNA: TGCGCCAGCAGCTTGGTTGTCGGCCAAGAGACCCAGTACTTC
CDR3 protein: CASSLVVGQETQYF

D gene: -
J gene: TRBJ2-7
clone size: -
V gene: TRBV5-5
CDR3 DNA: TGTGCCAGCAGCTTGGACAGGGTCATCTACGAGCAGTACTTC
CDR3 protein: CASSLDRVIYEQYF

D gene: -
J gene: TRBJ1-4
clone size: -
V gene: TRBV2
CDR3 DNA: TGTGCCAGCAGTGATCGCGGGGGGATGCGGGAAAAACTGTTTTTT
CDR3 protein: CASSDRGGMREKLFF

D gene: TRBD1
J gene: TRBJ2-1
clone size: -
V gene: TRBV30
CDR3 DNA: TGTGCCTGGAGGGCCCGGACAGGGTGGGTCTACAATGAGCAGTTCTTC
CDR3 protein: CAWRARTGWVYNEQFF

D gene: TRBD1
J gene: TRBJ1-6
clone size: few
V gene: TRBV9
CDR3 DNA: TGTGCCAGCAGCGTATCCGGGACAGCGAGGGGTTCACCCCTCCACTTT
CDR3 protein: CASSVSGTARGSPLHF

D gene: TRBD1
J gene: TRBJ2-7
clone size: few
V gene: TRBV18
CDR3 DNA: TGTGCCAGCTCACCTACAGGGGCACGAAGCTCCTACGAGCAGTACTTC
CDR3 protein: CASSPTGARSSYEQYF

D gene: -
J gene: TRBJ1-3
clone size: -
V gene: TRBV29-1
CDR3 DNA: TGCAGCGTTGAAGTAGTCAACCCCTCTGGAAACACCATATATTTT
CDR3 protein: CSVEVVNPSGNTIYF

D gene: -
J gene: TRBJ2-5
clone size: -
V gene: TRBV7-8
CDR3 DNA: TGTGCCAGCAGCTTAAATGGGGGCCCCCAAGAGACCCAGTACTTC
CDR3 protein: CASSLNGGPQETQYF

D gene: TRBD2
J gene: TRBJ2-7
clone size: -
V gene: TRBV6-5
CDR3 DNA: TGTGCCAGCAGTTATAATAGCGGGAGCCCCTACGAGCAGTACTTC
CDR3 protein: CASSYNSGSPYEQYF

D gene: -
J gene: TRBJ1-4
clone size: -
V gene: TRBV7-2
CDR3 DNA: TGTGCCAGCAGCTTAGTCGGAGGCTACACTAATGAAAAACTGTTTTTT
CDR3 protein: CASSLVGGYTNEKLFF

D gene: TRBD2
J gene: TRBJ2-6
clone size: -
V gene: TRBV27
CDR3 DNA: TGTGCCAGCAGTTTATCGATAGTAGCGGGAGTTACCGGGGCCAACGTCCTGACTTTC
CDR3 protein: CASSLSIVAGVTGANVLTF

D gene: -
J gene: TRBJ2-7
clone size: -
V gene: TRBV28
CDR3 DNA: TGTGCCAGCAGTTTAGGGAACGAGAGGGCACGGGACTTC
CDR3 protein: CASSLGNERARDF

D gene: TRBD2
J gene: TRBJ2-1
clone size: few
V gene: TRBV29-1
CDR3 DNA: TGCAGCGTTGATAAAGCGGGAGTTTACAATGAGCAGTTCTTC
CDR3 protein: CSVDKAGVYNEQFF

D gene: TRBD2
J gene: TRBJ2-5
clone size: -
V gene: TRBV28
CDR3 DNA: TGTGCCAGCAGCTTCGTGCCGGGACTAGCGGGAGGTCACCAAGAGACCCAGTACTTC
CDR3 protein: CASSFVPGLAGGHQETQYF

D gene: TRBD2
J gene: TRBJ2-3
clone size: -
V gene: TRBV7-2
CDR3 DNA: TGTGCCAGCACCGCCCCATCCCGACTAGCGGACACAGATACGCAGTATTTT
CDR3 protein: CASTAPSRLADTDTQYF

D gene: -
J gene: TRBJ2-4
clone size: -
V gene: TRBV6-5
CDR3 DNA: TGTGCCAGCAGTTACGGGGGGAACAAAAACATTCAGTACTTC
CDR3 protein: CASSYGGNKNIQYF

D gene: -
J gene: TRBJ2-3
clone size: -
V gene: TRBV14
CDR3 DNA: TGTGCCAGCAGCCAAGCTAGGCACACAGATACGCAGTATTTT
CDR3 protein: CASSQARHTDTQYF

D gene: -
J gene: TRBJ2-7
clone size: -
V gene: TRBV28
CDR3 DNA: TGTGCCAGCAGTTCCGGCGGGTCGTCCTACGAGCAGTACTTC
CDR3 protein: CASSSGGSSYEQYF

D gene: -
J gene: TRBJ1-1
clone size: -
V gene: TRBV2
CDR3 DNA: TGTGCCAGCAGCCCCGACAGGCGTGAAGCTTTCTTT
CDR3 protein: CASSPDRREAFF

D gene: -
J gene: TRBJ1-2
clone size: -
V gene: TRBV2
CDR3 DNA: TGTGCCAGCAGCCTAACAGGGTCCCCTAACTATGGCTACACCTTC
CDR3 protein: CASSLTGSPNYGYTF